This entry concerns a single T cell receptor beta chain. The entry originates in a study of blood T cell repertoires in COVID-19. On the study more broadly: There were acute and convalescent COVID-19 samples, and they came from the United States, Italy and Spain. T cells, B-cell-depleted T cells, or PBMCs supplied cDNA or gDNA.

Under the authors' procedure: It was from reference gene primer amplification that nucleated cell counts were estimated. Clones were sequenced by immunoSEQ multiplex PCR, and TCRdb holds only the in-frame ones, with some missing. V and J calls and clone size follow that table, whereas D and trimming were derived from the DNA. Of about 160,000 clones in the sample, 86% are singletons; the top ten hold more than 3%. The germline gives CDR1 SGHTA, CDR2 FQGNSA. This CDR3 is 14 amino acids long. Unmatched junction bases numbered 8, after V lost 7 bases and J lost 2 bases. Specimen: peripheral blood. The chain combines TRBV7-2 with TRBJ2-7; 7 bases are shared with TRBD1. This sequence originates from a woman in her 70s with acute or convalescent COVID-19. The CDR3 reads CASIYRTGPYEQYF. The DNA for the CDR3 is TGTGCCAGCATTTACCGGACAGGCCCCTACGAGCAGTACTTC.